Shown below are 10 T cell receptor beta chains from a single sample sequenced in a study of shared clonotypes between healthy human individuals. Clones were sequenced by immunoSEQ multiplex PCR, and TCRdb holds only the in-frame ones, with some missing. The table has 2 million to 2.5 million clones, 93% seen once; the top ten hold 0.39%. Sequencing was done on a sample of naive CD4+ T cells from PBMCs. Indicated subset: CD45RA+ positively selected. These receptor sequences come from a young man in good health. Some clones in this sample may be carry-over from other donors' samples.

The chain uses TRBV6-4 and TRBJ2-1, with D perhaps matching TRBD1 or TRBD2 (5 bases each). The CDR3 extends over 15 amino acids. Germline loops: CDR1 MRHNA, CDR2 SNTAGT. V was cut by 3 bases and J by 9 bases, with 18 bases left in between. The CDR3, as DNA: TGTGCCAGCAGTGATCCGGGACGGCCTAGGGGTGAGCAGTTCTTC. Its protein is CASSDPGRPRGEQFF.

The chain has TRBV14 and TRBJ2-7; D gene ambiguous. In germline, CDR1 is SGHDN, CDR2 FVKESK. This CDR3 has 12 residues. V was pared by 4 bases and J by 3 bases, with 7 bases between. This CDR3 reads CASSPDIYEQYF. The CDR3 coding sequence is TGTGCCAGCAGCCCCGACATCTACGAGCAGTACTTC.

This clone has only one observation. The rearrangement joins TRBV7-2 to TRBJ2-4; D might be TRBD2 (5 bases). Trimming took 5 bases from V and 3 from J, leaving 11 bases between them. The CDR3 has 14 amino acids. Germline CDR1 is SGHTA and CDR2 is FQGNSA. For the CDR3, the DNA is TGTGCCAGCAGCCCCGGAGGAGGCAAAAACATTCAGTACTTC. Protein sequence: CASSPGGGKNIQYF.

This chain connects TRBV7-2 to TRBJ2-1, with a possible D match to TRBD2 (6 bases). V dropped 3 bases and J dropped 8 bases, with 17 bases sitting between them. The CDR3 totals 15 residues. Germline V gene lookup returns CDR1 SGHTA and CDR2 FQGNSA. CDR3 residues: CASSFGGGEADEQFF. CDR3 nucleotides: TGTGCCAGCAGCTTCGGCGGCGGGGAGGCGGATGAGCAGTTCTTC.

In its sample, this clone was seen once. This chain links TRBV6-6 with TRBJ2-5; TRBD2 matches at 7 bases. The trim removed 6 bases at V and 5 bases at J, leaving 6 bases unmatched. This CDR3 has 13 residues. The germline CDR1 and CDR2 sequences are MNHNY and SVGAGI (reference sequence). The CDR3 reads CASRSTSFETQYF. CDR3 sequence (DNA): TGTGCCAGCAGATCGACTAGCTTCGAGACCCAGTACTTC.

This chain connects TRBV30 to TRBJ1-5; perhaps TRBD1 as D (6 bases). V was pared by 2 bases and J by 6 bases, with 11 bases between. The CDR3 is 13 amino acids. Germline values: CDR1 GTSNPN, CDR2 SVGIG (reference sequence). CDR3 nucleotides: TGTGCCTGGAGTAACAGGGCAGGTCAGCCCCAGCATTTT. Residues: CAWSNRAGQPQHF.

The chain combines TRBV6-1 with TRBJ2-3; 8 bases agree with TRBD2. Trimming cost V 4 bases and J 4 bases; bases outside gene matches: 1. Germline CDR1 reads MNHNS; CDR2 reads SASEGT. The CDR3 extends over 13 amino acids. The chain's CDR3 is CASSVAGPDTQYF. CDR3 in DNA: TGTGCCAGCAGTGTAGCGGGGCCAGATACGCAGTATTTT.

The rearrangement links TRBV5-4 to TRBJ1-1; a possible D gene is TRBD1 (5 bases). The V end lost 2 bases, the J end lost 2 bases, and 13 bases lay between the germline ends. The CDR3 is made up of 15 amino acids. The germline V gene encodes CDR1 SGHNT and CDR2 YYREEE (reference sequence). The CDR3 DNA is TGTGCCAGCAGCTTAGTGCGGGGCACCAACACTGAAGCTTTCTTT. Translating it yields CASSLVRGTNTEAFF.

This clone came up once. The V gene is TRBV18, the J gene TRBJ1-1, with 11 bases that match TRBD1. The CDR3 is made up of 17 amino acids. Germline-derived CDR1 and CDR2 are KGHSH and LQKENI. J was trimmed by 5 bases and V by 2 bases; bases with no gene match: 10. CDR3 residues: CASSPGTGGSYGTEAFF. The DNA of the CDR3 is TGTGCCAGCTCACCAGGGACAGGGGGGTCTTATGGGACTGAAGCTTTCTTT. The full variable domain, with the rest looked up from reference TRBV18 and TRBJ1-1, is NAGVMQNPRHLVRRRGQEARLRCSPMKGHSHVYWYRQLPEEGLKFMVYLQKENIIDESGMPKERFSAEFPKEGPSILRIQQVVRGDSAAYFCASSPGTGGSYGTEAFFGQGTRLTVV.

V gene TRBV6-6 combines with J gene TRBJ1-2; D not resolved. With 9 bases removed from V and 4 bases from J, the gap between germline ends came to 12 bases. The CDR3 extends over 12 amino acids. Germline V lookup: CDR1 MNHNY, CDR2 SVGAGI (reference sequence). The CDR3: CASSREGYGYTF. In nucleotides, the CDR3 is TGTGCCAGTTCGAGGGAAGGCTATGGCTACACCTTC.